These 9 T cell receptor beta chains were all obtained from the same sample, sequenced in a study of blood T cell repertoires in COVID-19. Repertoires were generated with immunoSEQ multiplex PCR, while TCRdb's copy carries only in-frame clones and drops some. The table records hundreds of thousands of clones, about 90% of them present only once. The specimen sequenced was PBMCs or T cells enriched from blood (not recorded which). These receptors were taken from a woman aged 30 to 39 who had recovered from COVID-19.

CDR3 amino acids: CASSLKREIWDTQYF. CDR3 coding DNA: TGCGCCAGCAGCTTGAAGCGGGAAATTTGGGATACGCAGTATTTT. The chain links TRBV5-1 to TRBJ2-3, with 7 bases fitting TRBD2. The ends lost 1 base at V and 6 bases at J; junction bases unmatched: 8. CDR1 is SGHRS, CDR2 YFSETQ, per germline. This CDR3 has 15 residues.

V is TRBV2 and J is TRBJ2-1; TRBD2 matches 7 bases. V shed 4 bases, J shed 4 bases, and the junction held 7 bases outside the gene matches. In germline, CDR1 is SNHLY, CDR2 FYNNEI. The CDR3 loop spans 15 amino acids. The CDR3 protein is CASSVASGAYNEQFF. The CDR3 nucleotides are TGTGCCAGCAGTGTCGCTAGCGGAGCATACAATGAGCAGTTCTTC.

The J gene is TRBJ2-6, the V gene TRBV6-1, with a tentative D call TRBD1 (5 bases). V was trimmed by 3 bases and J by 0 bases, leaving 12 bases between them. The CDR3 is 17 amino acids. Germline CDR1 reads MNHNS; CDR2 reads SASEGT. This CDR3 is CASSEGRAPSGANVLTF. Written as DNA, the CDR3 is TGTGCCAGCAGTGAGGGCAGGGCCCCCTCTGGGGCCAACGTCCTGACTTTC.

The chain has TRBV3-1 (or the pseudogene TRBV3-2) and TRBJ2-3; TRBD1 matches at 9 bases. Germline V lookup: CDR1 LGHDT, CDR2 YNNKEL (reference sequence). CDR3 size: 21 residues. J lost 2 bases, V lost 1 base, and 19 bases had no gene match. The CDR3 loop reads CASSQVVLRGRGQGITDTQYF. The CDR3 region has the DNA TGTGCCAGCAGCCAAGTCGTGTTGCGGGGAAGGGGACAGGGTATCACAGATACGCAGTATTTT.

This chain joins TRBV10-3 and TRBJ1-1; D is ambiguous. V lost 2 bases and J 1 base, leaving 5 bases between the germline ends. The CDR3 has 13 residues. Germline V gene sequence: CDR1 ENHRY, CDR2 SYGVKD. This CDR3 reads CAISEIENTEAFF. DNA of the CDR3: TGTGCCATCAGTGAGATAGAGAACACTGAAGCTTTCTTT.

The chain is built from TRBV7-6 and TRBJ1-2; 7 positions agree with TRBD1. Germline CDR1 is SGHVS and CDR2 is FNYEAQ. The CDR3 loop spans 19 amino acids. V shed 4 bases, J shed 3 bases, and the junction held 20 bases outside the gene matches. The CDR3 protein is CASSSSPGQSSQWDYGYTF. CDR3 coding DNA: TGTGCCAGCAGCTCTTCTCCGGGACAGTCTTCCCAGTGGGACTATGGCTACACCTTC.

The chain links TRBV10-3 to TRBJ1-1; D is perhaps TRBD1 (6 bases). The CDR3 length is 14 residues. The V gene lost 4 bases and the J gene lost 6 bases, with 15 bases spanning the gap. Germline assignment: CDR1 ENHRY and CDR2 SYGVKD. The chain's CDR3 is CAISGVRGSPEAFF. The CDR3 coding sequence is TGTGCCATCAGTGGGGTCAGGGGTTCCCCTGAAGCTTTCTTT.

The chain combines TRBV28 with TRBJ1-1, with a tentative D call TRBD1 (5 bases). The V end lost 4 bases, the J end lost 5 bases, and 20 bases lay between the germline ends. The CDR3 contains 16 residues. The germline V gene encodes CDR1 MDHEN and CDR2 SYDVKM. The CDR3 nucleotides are TGTGCCAGCAGTTCGAAGGCGGACACTGGAAGGACTGAAGCTTTCTTT. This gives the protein CASSSKADTGRTEAFF.

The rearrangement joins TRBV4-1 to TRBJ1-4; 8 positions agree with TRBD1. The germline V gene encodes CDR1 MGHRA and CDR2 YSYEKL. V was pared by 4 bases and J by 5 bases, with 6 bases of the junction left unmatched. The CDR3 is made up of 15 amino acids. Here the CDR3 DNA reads TGCGCCAGCAGCCGCCGGGACAGGTGGAATGAAAAACTGTTTTTT. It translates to CASSRRDRWNEKLFF.